A selection of T cell receptor beta chains follows, all from one sample in a study of blood T cells in healthy people across ages. MiXCR was run by TCRdb on the 5' RACE reads, yielding one entry per CDR3 protein. The sample consists of hundreds of thousands of distinct CDR3 sequences, roughly 53% of them appearing once. Sample: blood. The receptors stem from a man older than 75 in good health. The CDR3 runs from the conserved cysteine through the conserved F or W. A D gene is named only where the DNA matches it firmly. Part of the rows lack a size; the others show once, few, many or a class for expanded clones.

cdr3_nt	cdr3_aa	clone_size	d_call	v_call	j_call	cdr3_length
TGCAGCGTTACCCAGGGGGGGAGGTCCTACGAGCAGTACTTC	CSVTQGGRSYEQYF	NA	NA	TRBV29-1	TRBJ2-7	14
TGTGCCAGCAGACGACAGGACTCGAACACTGAAGCTTTCTTT	CASRRQDSNTEAFF	NA	NA	TRBV6-6	TRBJ1-1	14
TGCAGTGCCCGTAGCGGGAGATCAGATACGCAGTATTTT	CSARSGRSDTQYF	NA	TRBD2	TRBV20-1	TRBJ2-3	13
TGCAGCGCAGAGGGAGCTAACTATGGCTACACCTTC	CSAEGANYGYTF	few	NA	TRBV29-1	TRBJ1-2	12
TGTGCCAGCAGCTTAGGACCGCTGGGCAAAAACATTCAGTACTTC	CASSLGPLGKNIQYF	NA	NA	TRBV7-3	TRBJ2-4	15
TGCGCCAGCAGCCCGGGGGGGGCTCGGGAGACCCAGTACTTC	CASSPGGARETQYF	NA	TRBD2	TRBV5-1	TRBJ2-5	14
TGCGCCAGCAGCCAAGTTCCAGCGGGAGAGATGGGGCACAGATACGCGTATTTT	CASSQVPAGEMGHRYAYF	NA	TRBD2	TRBV4-1	TRBJ2-3	18
TGTGCCAGCAGGAAATTAGATACGCACTATTTT	CASRKLDTHYF	NA	NA	TRBV11-2	TRBJ2-3	11
TGTGCCAGCAGCAATCCCTGGACTAGCGGGACGAGCTCCTACGAGCAGTACTTC	CASSNPWTSGTSSYEQYF	NA	NA	TRBV21-1	TRBJ2-7	18
TGTGCCACCAGTCACCGGGACAGGGGTCGTGACGAGCAGTTCTTC	CATSHRDRGRDEQFF	NA	TRBD1	TRBV24-1	TRBJ2-1	15
TGCGCCAGCAGCGGGGGACAGGGGAAGTACGAGCAGTACTTC	CASSGGQGKYEQYF	NA	TRBD1	TRBV5-1	TRBJ2-7	14
TGCGCCAGCAGCGAACAGGGGCTCCCCCCCGACGAGCAGTACTTC	CASSEQGLPPDEQYF	NA	TRBD1	TRBV5-1	TRBJ2-7	15
TGTGCCAGCAGCTTATTGGGAGGCGAGTCAACTGGAGCTTTCTTT	CASSLLGGESTGAFF	NA	NA	TRBV7-9	TRBJ1-1	15
TGTGCCAGCAGCCGTCCCACCGGGACAGGGGCCTACGAGCAGTACTTC	CASSRPTGTGAYEQYF	NA	TRBD1	TRBV11-2	TRBJ2-7	16
TGTGCCAGCAGAGCAATGGACAGGGTCTCCTACGAGCAGTACTTC	CASRAMDRVSYEQYF	NA	TRBD1	TRBV28	TRBJ2-7	15
TGCAGCGCTAGTCCCCGGACGGGCGCTAGTGGCTACACCTTC	CSASPRTGASGYTF	NA	NA	TRBV20-1	TRBJ1-2	14
TGCAGTGCCCCAGTGAGCTCCTACGAGCAGTACTTC	CSAPVSSYEQYF	few	NA	TRBV20-1	TRBJ2-7	12
TGTGCCAGCAGAGCTTCGGGGGCCTACGAGCAGTACTTC	CASRASGAYEQYF	few	NA	TRBV28	TRBJ2-7	13
TGTGCCAGCAGCCCCCCCATAGTTTCCGAGCAGTACTTC	CASSPPIVSEQYF	NA	NA	TRBV6-6	TRBJ2-7	13
TGTGCCAGCAGCTCCGGGACGGCTCCTAATCAGCCCCAGCATTTT	CASSSGTAPNQPQHF	NA	NA	TRBV11-2	TRBJ1-5	15
TGTGCCAGCAGCGTCCGGACAGGGAGTCCCTACGAGCAGTACTTC	CASSVRTGSPYEQYF	few	TRBD1	TRBV9	TRBJ2-7	15
TGCGCCAGCAGCTTGGAGGCTAGCGGCCAAGAGACCCAGTACTTC	CASSLEASGQETQYF	NA	TRBD2	TRBV5-1	TRBJ2-5	15
TGCGCCAGCAGCTTGGCCTGGGGCACCGGGGAGCTGTTTTTT	CASSLAWGTGELFF	NA	NA	TRBV5-1	TRBJ2-2	14
TGTGCCAGCAGTTACAAGGAAAAGGCTTTCTTT	CASSYKEKAFF	NA	NA	TRBV6-6	TRBJ1-1	11
TGTGCCACCAGTGACCCGGGACTAGCGGGGCGGATTGAGCAGTTCTTC	CATSDPGLAGRIEQFF	few	TRBD2	TRBV24-1	TRBJ2-1	16
TGTGCCAGCAGCCCCGAGGTCGGGGGGCTTGCTGAAAAACTGTTTTTT	CASSPEVGGLAEKLFF	once	NA	TRBV7-9	TRBJ1-4	16
TGTGCCAGCAGTTACCATACTAGCGGGAGGCGCAATGAGCAGTTCTTC	CASSYHTSGRRNEQFF	few	TRBD2	TRBV6-2/TRBV6-3	TRBJ2-1	16
TGTGCCAGCAGTCGACAGGGGTTAAGCAATCAGCCCCAGCATTTT	CASSRQGLSNQPQHF	NA	TRBD1	TRBV27	TRBJ1-5	15
TGCAGTGCCCCCGGGACTAGCGGGGGTAAAGAGACCCAGTACTTC	CSAPGTSGGKETQYF	NA	TRBD2	TRBV20-1	TRBJ2-5	15
TGTGCCAGCAGCTTACTAGCGGGAGCCGGCGAGCAGTACTTC	CASSLLAGAGEQYF	few	TRBD2	TRBV7-6	TRBJ2-7	14
TGTGCCAGCAGCGATCTCCTCCGGACTAGCGAAGGCGCAGATACGCAGTATTTT	CASSDLLRTSEGADTQYF	few	TRBD2	TRBV7-9	TRBJ2-3	18
TGTGCCAGCAGCTCAGAGGGACAGACACTAGAGCAGTTCTTC	CASSSEGQTLEQFF	few	TRBD1	TRBV7-9	TRBJ2-1	14
TGTGCCAGCAGTTACCCCTTAGCCCGGGGAAGCTCCTACAATGAGCAGTTCTTC	CASSYPLARGSSYNEQFF	NA	NA	TRBV6-5	TRBJ2-1	18
TGTGCCAGCACTTGGACTAGCGGTTCCTACAATGAGCAGTTCTTC	CASTWTSGSYNEQFF	NA	TRBD2	TRBV12-3/TRBV12-4	TRBJ2-1	15
TGTGCCAGCAGTGACTCGGCAGGGGGACGTATACATTCACCCCTCCACTTT	CASSDSAGGRIHSPLHF	NA	TRBD1	TRBV6-5	TRBJ1-6	17
TGTGCCAGCAGCGTGGGAGGAGGCAAAAACATTCAGTACTTC	CASSVGGGKNIQYF	few	NA	TRBV9	TRBJ2-4	14
TGTGCCATCAGTGAGTCGTCCGGGGGCCAAGAGACCCAGTACTTC	CAISESSGGQETQYF	NA	NA	TRBV10-3	TRBJ2-5	15
TGTGCCTGGAGTCGGGACAGTCGCAATCAGCCCCAGCATTTT	CAWSRDSRNQPQHF	NA	TRBD1	TRBV30	TRBJ1-5	14
TGCAGCGTTGAAGAATGGACAGCTTTCTTT	CSVEEWTAFF	NA	NA	TRBV29-1	TRBJ1-1	10
TGCAGTGCTAGGGGGGGATGGGACAGGGGAGCTTTCTTT	CSARGGWDRGAFF	few	TRBD1	TRBV20-1	TRBJ1-1	13
TGTGCCAGCAGCCAAGATATTGGCCTAGAATCCGGTGAGCAGTTCTTC	CASSQDIGLESGEQFF	NA	NA	TRBV3-1	TRBJ2-1	16
TGTGCCAGCAGCTCCCAAAACAATGAGCAGTTCTTC	CASSSQNNEQFF	NA	NA	TRBV7-9	TRBJ2-1	12
TGTGCCAGCAGTGCCCAAGGACAGGTTCTGGGCAGTGAAGCTTTCTTT	CASSAQGQVLGSEAFF	NA	TRBD1	TRBV6-1	TRBJ1-1	16
TGTGCCAGCAGCTCTCCGGGACAGGGTGACTATGAGCAGTACTTC	CASSSPGQGDYEQYF	NA	TRBD1	TRBV6-2/TRBV6-3	TRBJ2-4	15
TGTGCCAGCAGTTTTAGGTTCGTAAGACAGGGGGCAGGAGATACGCAGTATTTT	CASSFRFVRQGAGDTQYF	NA	TRBD1	TRBV27	TRBJ2-3	18
TGCAGTGCTAGAGGGCCGAAGAGCGGGACAGATACGCAGTATTTT	CSARGPKSGTDTQYF	NA	NA	TRBV20-1	TRBJ2-3	15
TGTGCCAGCAGTTACTCGGGCAGAACTCATGGCTACACCTTC	CASSYSGRTHGYTF	NA	NA	TRBV6-5	TRBJ1-2	14
TGTGCCAGCAGGGGAGGCAGGACGAACTATGGCTACACCTTC	CASRGGRTNYGYTF	few	NA	TRBV2	TRBJ1-2	14
TGTGCCAGCAGTTCCGGGACTAGCGGGACCGTTTTCTCCTACGAGCAGTACTTC	CASSSGTSGTVFSYEQYF	NA	TRBD2	TRBV6-5	TRBJ2-7	18
TGTGCCAGCAGGCCAGCGGGAGGGCCGAGTGGATACAGATACGCGTATTTT	CASRPAGGPSGYRYAYF	NA	TRBD2	TRBV3-1	TRBJ2-3	17
TGTGCCAGCAGTTTGGGACAGGGGCACTACGAGCAGTACTTC	CASSLGQGHYEQYF	NA	TRBD1	TRBV12-3/TRBV12-4	TRBJ2-7	14
TGTGCCAGCAGCCAATTTGGCGGGACGGGCAATGAGCAGTTCTTC	CASSQFGGTGNEQFF	NA	NA	TRBV3-1	TRBJ2-1	15
TGTGCCAGCGGCGGACAGGTTTTCCCCGGGGAGCTGTTTTTT	CASGGQVFPGELFF	NA	NA	TRBV21-1	TRBJ2-2	14